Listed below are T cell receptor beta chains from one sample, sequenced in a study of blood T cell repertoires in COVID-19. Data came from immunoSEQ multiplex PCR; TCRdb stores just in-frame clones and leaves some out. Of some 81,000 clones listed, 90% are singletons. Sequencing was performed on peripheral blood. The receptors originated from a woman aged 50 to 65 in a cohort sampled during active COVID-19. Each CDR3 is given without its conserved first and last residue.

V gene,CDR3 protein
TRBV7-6,ASSSGTAENTEAF
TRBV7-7,ASSLGGLATDEQY
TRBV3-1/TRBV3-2,ASSHFADRQPQH
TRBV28,ATVEGGEENTEAF
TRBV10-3,AISVGTSGITTGELF
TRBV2,ASSGQGAGNSPLH
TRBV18,ASSPPSTGAYEQY
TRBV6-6,ASSSAGNTIY
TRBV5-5,ASSSRQTGELF
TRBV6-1,ASSDRGSAKNIQY
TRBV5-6,ASSLGKLAGVHEQY
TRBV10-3,AIRPGTGKWNTEAF
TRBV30,AWTGWGYT
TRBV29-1,SVVQQGHEQY
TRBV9,ASSVDLAVGTDTQY
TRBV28,ASSFGLAFSSYNEQF
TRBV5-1,ASKTRGYNEQF
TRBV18,ASSPSSGRNPGELF
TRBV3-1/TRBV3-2,ASSLHLAGGPTGELF
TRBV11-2,ASSALAGAYNEQF
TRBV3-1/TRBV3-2,ASSLDYSNQPQH
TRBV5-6,ASSILNTIY
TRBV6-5,ASSRDRARSEQY
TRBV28,ASSLVQGNQPQH
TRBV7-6,ASSPVPLRGTDTQY
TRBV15,ATSPGGDGTDTQY
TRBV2,ASSGASGDNIQY
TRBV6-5,ASSYSWGLQETQY
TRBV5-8,ASSQSGTSGSTGELF
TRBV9,ASSVPRTGAEETQY
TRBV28,ASSLGGRGVYGYT
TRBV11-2,ASSFTSYPWNEQF
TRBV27,ASSFRQGFYEQY
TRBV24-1,ATSEATGALSTEGSYEQY
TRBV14,ASSQLTGGEETQY
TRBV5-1,ASSLAVTSTDTQY